One sample yielded the 28 T cell receptor beta chains listed below, sequenced in a study of CD8 T cells in Susac syndrome (dated by TCRdb to about 2019). Library construction relied on the immunoSEQ multiplex PCR assay. RNA was extracted with the RNeasy kit and 0.5 to 1 ug was reverse transcribed using random hexamers. TCRdb reprocessing: public reads trimmed at Q25 with fastp, clones called with MiXCR, in-frame beta chains kept. Entries are consolidated by CDR3 protein sequence, retaining the most common genes and DNA. Counted in this sample were some 60,000 distinct CDR3 sequences; 90% to 95% of them appeared once. The ten largest clonotypes hold 0.2% of the sample. Sequencing was carried out using CD8+ T cells from PBMCs. The receptors come from a human donor in good health.

This sequence joins TRBV5-1 and TRBJ2-1, with D tentatively TRBD2 (6 bases). Germline V lookup: CDR1 SGHRS, CDR2 YFSETQ. The CDR3 is 14 amino acids. V was clipped by 0 bases and J by 5 bases, with 9 bases between them. CDR3 sequence reads: CASSLEGLHNEQFF. The CDR3, as DNA: TGCGCCAGCAGCTTGGAGGGACTCCACAATGAGCAGTTCTTC. The entire variable domain, with the rest obtained from reference TRBV5-1 and TRBJ2-1, is as follows: KAGVTQTPRYLIKTRGQQVTLSCSPISGHRSVSWYQQTPGQGLQFLFEYFSETQRNKGNFPGRFSGRQFSNSRSEMNVSTLELGDSALYLCASSLEGLHNEQFFGPGTRLTVL.

The J gene is TRBJ1-5, the V gene TRBV4-2, with 9 bases fitting TRBD1. V lost 4 bases, J lost 7 bases, and 8 bases stayed unmatched. The germline V gene has CDR1 LGHNA and CDR2 YNFKEQ. The CDR3 contains 15 residues. CDR3 sequence (DNA): TGTGCCAGCAGCCTTTTGAGGACAGGGGACCAGCCCCAGCATTTT. This gives the protein CASSLLRTGDQPQHF.

The chain recombines TRBV7-6 with TRBJ2-1, with D uncertain. This CDR3 spans 14 amino acids. Trimming pared 1 base from V and 5 bases from J, leaving 9 bases between. Per the germline V gene, CDR1 is SGHVS and CDR2 is FNYEAQ. CDR3 region: CASSLVYENNEQFF. In DNA, the CDR3 is TGTGCCAGCAGCTTAGTGTACGAGAACAATGAGCAGTTCTTC.

This chain links TRBV7-3 with TRBJ1-1; D may be TRBD1 (5 bases). The CDR3 consists of 15 residues. Germline assignment: CDR1 SGHTA and CDR2 FQGTGA. Trimming shortened V by 2 bases and J by 4 bases, and 14 bases separated the two germline ends. The CDR3 loop is CASSLLGEGITEAFF. CDR3 DNA: TGTGCCAGCAGCTTATTGGGGGAGGGTATCACTGAAGCTTTCTTT.

On this clonotype itself: Germline is not matched at one junction end, which may reflect a read error. The rearrangement links TRBV6-5 to TRBJ2-1; D may match TRBD1 or TRBD2 (6 bases each). From germline, CDR1 is MNHEY and CDR2 SVGAGI. There are 17 residues in the CDR3. CDR3 sequence (DNA): TGTGCCAGCAGCTACTCCGGGGGCAGGGTTGGCTACAATGAGCAGTTCTTC. This gives the protein CASSYSGGRVGYNEQFF.

CDR3 nucleotide sequence: TGTGCCAGTAGTATAGATCGTGGCACTGAAGCTTTCTTT. Translated, it gives CASSIDRGTEAFF. The chain recombines TRBV19 with TRBJ1-1; the D is unclear. V was clipped by 0 bases and J by 4 bases, with 6 bases between them. This CDR3 spans 13 amino acids. Germline-derived CDR1 and CDR2 are LNHDA and SQIVND (reference sequence).

V gene TRBV28 combines with J gene TRBJ1-5, with TRBD1 identical over 8 bases. The germline V gene encodes CDR1 MDHEN and CDR2 SYDVKM. V gave up 6 bases and J gave up 3 bases; unmatched junction bases: 7. The CDR3 has 15 amino acids. CDR3 residues: CASRDPGGDNQPQHF. DNA for the CDR3: TGTGCCAGCAGGGACCCAGGGGGCGACAATCAGCCCCAGCATTTT. The variable domain in full, completed from reference TRBV28 and TRBJ1-5, reads DVKVTQSSRYLVKRTGEKVFLECVQDMDHENMFWYRQDPGLGLRLIYFSYDVKMKEKGDIPEGYSVSREKKERFSLILESASTNQTSMYLCASRDPGGDNQPQHFGDGTRLSIL.

V is TRBV6-5 and J is TRBJ2-7; D is possibly TRBD2 (6 bases). V was trimmed by 5 bases and J by 0 bases, leaving 14 bases between them. The length of the CDR3 is 15 residues. Germline V gene data show CDR1 as MNHEY and CDR2 as SVGAGI. CDR3 bases: TGTGCCAGCAGTCCTCCGGGAGAGAGCTCCTACGAGCAGTACTTC. This encodes CASSPPGESSYEQYF.

The V call is TRBV5-5, the J call TRBJ1-1; TRBD1 matches at 9 bases. The trim removed 4 bases at V and 4 bases at J, leaving 2 bases unmatched. The germline V gene encodes CDR1 SGHKS and CDR2 YYEKEE (reference sequence). The CDR3 runs to 13 residues. The CDR3 loop reads CASSQTGGTEAFF. CDR3 bases: TGTGCCAGCAGCCAGACAGGGGGCACTGAAGCTTTCTTT. Together with reference TRBV5-5 and TRBJ1-1, the CDR3 gives the full variable domain: DAGVTQSPTHLIKTRGQQVTLRCSPISGHKSVSWYQQVLGQGPQFIFQYYEKEERGRGNFPDRFSARQFPNYSSELNVNALLLGDSALYLCASSQTGGTEAFFGQGTRLTVV.

The chain recombines TRBV6-1 with TRBJ1-4; D unresolved. CDR3 length equals 15 residues. Trimming stripped 3 bases from V and 0 bases from J, with 8 bases between. Germline loops: CDR1 MNHNS, CDR2 SASEGT. The CDR3 loop is CASSEGFATNEKLFF. Written as DNA, the CDR3 is TGTGCCAGCAGTGAGGGCTTTGCAACTAATGAAAAACTGTTTTTT.

The sample holds one count of this clonotype. The V and J genes are TRBV6-4 and TRBJ1-2; no definite D call. Deletions cut 5 bases from V and 5 bases from J, with 12 bases between. The CDR3 runs to 13 residues. The germline CDR1 and CDR2 sequences are MRHNA and SNTAGT. In DNA form, the CDR3 reads TGTGCCAGCAGTTCTATTCCGGGATATGGCTACACCTTC. Translated: CASSSIPGYGYTF.

The V gene is TRBV13, the J gene TRBJ2-1, with D perhaps matching TRBD2 (5 bases). Germline lookup yields CDR1 PRHDT and CDR2 FYEKMQ (reference sequence). V was cut by 5 bases and J by 8 bases, with 16 bases left in between. The CDR3 totals 14 residues. This CDR3 is CASSPLDSEDEQFF. CDR3 sequence (DNA): TGTGCCAGCAGCCCGCTGGACTCGGAAGATGAGCAGTTCTTC.

V gene TRBV5-5 combines with J gene TRBJ1-2; no reliable D call. V lost 4 bases, J lost 2 bases, and 12 bases lay in between. The CDR3 sequence is 14 residues long. CDR1 is SGHKS, CDR2 YYEKEE, per germline (reference sequence). Here the CDR3 reads CASSRREGNYGYTF. As DNA, the CDR3 is TGTGCCAGCAGCCGGAGGGAAGGGAACTATGGCTACACCTTC. Filled out from reference TRBV5-5 and TRBJ1-2, the complete variable domain reads DAGVTQSPTHLIKTRGQQVTLRCSPISGHKSVSWYQQVLGQGPQFIFQYYEKEERGRGNFPDRFSARQFPNYSSELNVNALLLGDSALYLCASSRREGNYGYTFGSGTRLTVV.

The CDR3: CASTLGQGNDEQFF. The CDR3 DNA reads as TGTGCCAGCACCTTGGGACAGGGGAACGATGAGCAGTTCTTC. The rearrangement uses TRBV7-9 and TRBJ2-1, with 10 bases aligning to TRBD1. CDR1 SEHNR and CDR2 FQNEAQ come from the germline V gene (reference sequence). The CDR3 consists of 14 residues. J lost 8 bases, V lost 7 bases, and 8 bases had no gene match.

The chain is built from TRBV5-1 and TRBJ2-2; the D is unclear. This CDR3 is built from 13 residues. CDR1 SGHRS and CDR2 YFSETQ come from the germline V gene. Trimming left V 2 bases short and J 6 bases short, with 8 bases between. CDR3 DNA: TGCGCCAGCAGCTTATGGATCTCCGGGGAGCTGTTTTTT. Protein sequence: CASSLWISGELFF.

V and J are TRBV2 and TRBJ2-3; possible D gene TRBD2, 6 bases. This CDR3 spans 18 amino acids. Germline CDR1 is SNHLY and CDR2 is FYNNEI. Trimming shortened V by 3 bases and J by 4 bases, and 23 bases separated the two germline ends. CDR3 sequence: CASSDLRGSAGSSDTQYF. In nucleotides, the CDR3 is TGTGCCAGCAGTGACCTCCGTGGGAGCGCGGGGAGCTCAGATACGCAGTATTTT.

V gene TRBV18 combines with J gene TRBJ2-2; the match to TRBD1 covers 9 bases. The CDR3 is 17 residues long. Looked up from germline, CDR1 is KGHSH and CDR2 is LQKENI. Trimming took 0 bases from V and 6 from J; bases not matched to a gene: 8. DNA for the CDR3: TGTGCCAGCTCACCACCGCTTCGGACAGGGGTCCCCGGGGAGCTGTTTTTT. Protein product: CASSPPLRTGVPGELFF. The full variable domain, in which reference TRBV18 and TRBJ2-2 provide the parts outside the CDR3, is NAGVMQNPRHLVRRRGQEARLRCSPMKGHSHVYWYRQLPEEGLKFMVYLQKENIIDESGMPKERFSAEFPKEGPSILRIQQVVRGDSAAYFCASSPPLRTGVPGELFFGEGSRLTVL.

The V and J genes are TRBV6-6 and TRBJ2-7, with 9 positions matching TRBD2. The germline CDR1 and CDR2 sequences are MNHNY and SVGAGI (reference sequence). V dropped 6 bases and J dropped 2; count of bases not matched to a gene: 11. The CDR3 sequence is 16 residues long. CDR3 DNA sequence: TGTGCCAGCAGCCAGACCTTAGGCGGGGGGGCCTACGAGCAGTACTTC. Its protein is CASSQTLGGGAYEQYF.

V usage is TRBV27 and J usage is TRBJ2-7; a possible D gene is TRBD1 (5 bases). This CDR3 comprises 14 residues. Trimming shortened V by 5 bases and J by 2 bases, and 13 bases separated the two germline ends. Germline lookup yields CDR1 MNHEY and CDR2 SMNVEV (reference sequence). The CDR3 loop reads CASSTGAVTYEQYF. Here the CDR3 DNA reads TGTGCCAGCAGTACTGGGGCGGTTACCTACGAGCAGTACTTC.

This sequence joins TRBV29-1 and TRBJ2-2, with D hard to call. V lost 7 bases to trimming and J lost 4 bases, with 16 bases between them. Germline V lookup: CDR1 SQVTM, CDR2 ANQGSEA. CDR3 length: 14 residues. The CDR3 region has the DNA TGCAGCGCCACGACAACGACGACCACCGGGGAGCTGTTTTTT. It yields the protein CSATTTTTTGELFF.

This chain uses TRBV27 with TRBJ2-5; TRBD1 aligns across 8 bases. The germline gives CDR1 MNHEY, CDR2 SMNVEV (reference sequence). The V gene end was trimmed by 3 bases and the J gene end by 5 bases; junction bases not matched to a gene: 11. The length of the CDR3 is 16 residues. CDR3 protein: CASSLTFRGLGETQYF. As DNA, the CDR3 is TGTGCCAGCAGTTTGACTTTCAGGGGGCTAGGGGAGACCCAGTACTTC.

This rearrangement joins TRBV12-5 to TRBJ1-2, with 10 bases lining up with TRBD1. The CDR3 covers 15 residues. Trimming cost V 7 bases and J 2 bases; bases outside gene matches: 7. CDR1 and CDR2 (germline): LGHNT, FRNRAP. CDR3 region: CASDADRGGNYGYTF. In nucleotides, the CDR3 is TGTGCTAGTGACGCGGACAGGGGGGGGAACTATGGCTACACCTTC.

The gene calls are TRBV4-1 and TRBJ2-5, with a possible D match to TRBD2 (6 bases). Trimming pared 0 bases from V and 5 bases from J, leaving 7 bases between. The CDR3 runs 13 residues. CDR1 MGHRA and CDR2 YSYEKL come from the germline V gene. CDR3 amino acids: CASSQDRGETQYF. The CDR3 DNA sequence: TGCGCCAGCAGCCAAGATCGGGGGGAGACCCAGTACTTC.

The sample holds one count of this clonotype. V usage is TRBV25-1 and J usage is TRBJ2-5; D might be TRBD1 (5 bases). CDR1 and CDR2 from the germline V gene are MGHDK and SYGVNS. Trimming left V 1 base short and J 2 bases short, with 17 bases between. The CDR3 spans 17 residues. The CDR3 DNA is TGTGCCAGCAGTGAATGGGTGGCAGGGTATCGGCAAGAGACCCAGTACTTC. It yields the protein CASSEWVAGYRQETQYF.

The rearrangement uses TRBV5-5 and TRBJ2-3, with D perhaps matching TRBD2 (6 bases). Trimming stripped 1 base from V and 4 bases from J, with 16 bases between. CDR3 length: 16 residues. Germline V lookup: CDR1 SGHKS, CDR2 YYEKEE (reference sequence). For the CDR3, the DNA is TGTGCCAGCAGCTTGATGGCCCCGGACTACTCAGATACGCAGTATTTT. Residues: CASSLMAPDYSDTQYF.

The V gene is TRBV29-1, the J gene TRBJ2-7, with 9 bases aligning to TRBD1. The CDR3 extends over 14 amino acids. Trimming removed 2 bases from V and 1 base from J; junction bases left unmatched: 3. The germline CDR1 and CDR2 sequences are SQVTM and ANQGSEA. The chain's CDR3 is CSVETGTGSYEQYF. CDR3 bases: TGCAGCGTTGAAACGGGGACAGGGTCCTACGAGCAGTACTTC.

This clonotype has just a few counts. The chain recombines TRBV28 with TRBJ1-6, with D perhaps TRBD1 (5 bases). Trimming pared 2 bases from V and 7 bases from J, leaving 6 bases between. This CDR3 contains 13 residues. Germline loops: CDR1 MDHEN, CDR2 SYDVKM. CDR3 amino acids: CASSLTGNSPLHF. In DNA, the CDR3 is TGTGCCAGCAGTTTAACAGGAAATTCACCCCTCCACTTT.

The rearrangement joins TRBV6-5 to TRBJ2-1, with TRBD2 as a possible D gene (7 bases). V shed 5 bases and J shed 3 bases, with 29 bases lying between them. This CDR3 is 20 amino acids long. Per the germline V gene, CDR1 is MNHEY and CDR2 is SVGAGI. This chain's CDR3 is CASSPSGVGFGGLLYNEQFF. The DNA of the CDR3 is TGTGCCAGCAGTCCCTCGGGGGTAGGCTTCGGGGGGCTGCTCTACAATGAGCAGTTCTTC.